This passage covers 32 T cell receptor beta chains from one sample sequenced in a study of shared clonotypes between healthy human individuals. Libraries were prepared by immunoSEQ multiplex PCR; TCRdb keeps only in-frame clonotypes and omits some of them. The sample gives about 2,500,000 clones, roughly 92% of which show up once; over 0.12% is in the top ten. Sample: naive CD4+ T cells sorted from blood. Stated subset: CD45RA+ positively selected. These receptors all stem from a man aged 18 to 29 in good health.

The count of this clone is one. DNA for the CDR3: TGTGCCAGCGCTTGGGGACCCACCGGGGAGCTGTTTTTT. This encodes CASAWGPTGELFF. The chain combines TRBV25-1 with TRBJ2-2; either TRBD1 or TRBD2 may fit D (5 bases each). V was trimmed by 8 bases and J by 4 bases, leaving 11 bases between them. The CDR3 totals 13 residues. Looked up from germline, CDR1 is MGHDK and CDR2 is SYGVNS. The whole variable domain, filled in from reference TRBV25-1 and TRBJ2-2, reads EADIYQTPRYLVIGTGKKITLECSQTMGHDKMYWYQQDPGMELHLIHYSYGVNSTEKGDLSSESTVSRIRTEHFPLTLESARPSHTSQYLCASAWGPTGELFFGEGSRLTVL.

The chain is built from TRBV5-1 and TRBJ1-4, with TRBD1 matching over 8 bases. The CDR3 is made up of 15 amino acids. Germline-derived CDR1 and CDR2 are SGHRS and YFSETQ. J was trimmed by 7 bases and V by 4 bases; bases with no gene match: 9. This CDR3 reads CASSPDGTGVEKLFF. The CDR3 bases are TGCGCCAGCAGCCCGGACGGGACAGGCGTTGAAAAACTGTTTTTT. Filled out from reference TRBV5-1 and TRBJ1-4, the complete variable domain reads KAGVTQTPRYLIKTRGQQVTLSCSPISGHRSVSWYQQTPGQGLQFLFEYFSETQRNKGNFPGRFSGRQFSNSRSEMNVSTLELGDSALYLCASSPDGTGVEKLFFGSGTQLSVL.

V is TRBV30 and J is TRBJ2-2; 10 bases fit TRBD2. Germline V gene lookup returns CDR1 GTSNPN and CDR2 SVGIG (reference sequence). With V trimmed by 0 bases and J by 4 bases, 11 bases remained unmatched. The CDR3 extends over 18 amino acids. For the CDR3, the DNA is TGTGCCTGGAGTGTACGACTAGCGGGCGTGCGAGTCACCGGGGAGCTGTTTTTT. Translating it yields CAWSVRLAGVRVTGELFF.

This clone appeared once. V is TRBV5-1 and J is TRBJ2-7, with D unclear. Germline V gene sequence: CDR1 SGHRS, CDR2 YFSETQ. CDR3 length equals 15 residues. Between the trimmed V and J ends, which lost 3 bases and 0 bases, there was a span of 13 bases. The CDR3 protein is CASSSGSSASYEQYF. CDR3 nucleotide sequence: TGCGCCAGCAGCTCCGGGTCCTCGGCCTCCTACGAGCAGTACTTC.

This chain uses TRBV5-1 with TRBJ2-5; 9 nucleotides agree with TRBD1. The CDR3 covers 12 residues. Germline CDR1 and CDR2: SGHRS and YFSETQ. V trimming: 7 bases; J trimming: 3 bases; junction bases outside the gene matches: 1. CDR3 sequence: CASWDREETQYF. CDR3 DNA sequence: TGCGCCAGCTGGGACAGGGAAGAGACCCAGTACTTC. The full variable domain, rest sourced from reference TRBV5-1 and TRBJ2-5, is KAGVTQTPRYLIKTRGQQVTLSCSPISGHRSVSWYQQTPGQGLQFLFEYFSETQRNKGNFPGRFSGRQFSNSRSEMNVSTLELGDSALYLCASWDREETQYFGPGTRLLVL.

Comment on this clone: At one boundary the junction diverges from the germline segment, which might be a read error. The V gene is TRBV30, the J gene TRBJ1-4; 7 bases fit TRBD1. CDR1 GTSNPN and CDR2 SVGIG come from the germline V gene (reference sequence). The CDR3 has 12 amino acids. CDR3 in amino acids: CAWSVQGLHPSF. CDR3 DNA sequence: TGTGCCTGGAGTGTACAGGGGCTACATCCTTCTTTT.

This chain connects TRBV7-9 to TRBJ1-5; 11 nucleotides align to TRBD1. The V and J ends lost 1 base and 6 bases, in that order; junction bases with no gene match: 5. Germline CDR1 reads SEHNR; CDR2 reads FQNEAQ (reference sequence). The CDR3 length is 16 residues. CDR3 nucleotide sequence: TGTGCCAGCAGCTTAGAAGGGACAGGGGGAGGTCAGCCCCAGCATTTT. It translates to CASSLEGTGGGQPQHF.

As for this clone: Other DNA sequences in this specimen translate into the identical CDR3. The V gene is TRBV25-1, the J gene TRBJ2-7; unclear D gene. V lost 1 base, J lost 6 bases, and 7 bases lay in between. Germline V gene sequence: CDR1 MGHDK, CDR2 SYGVNS. CDR3 length equals 12 residues. The CDR3 nucleotides are TGTGCCAGCAGTGAATTGGGAAGCGAGCAGTACTTC. It specifies CASSELGSEQYF.

The chain carries TRBV30 and TRBJ2-5; no reliable D call. The V gene's germline CDR1 is GTSNPN and CDR2 SVGIG (reference sequence). V lost 1 base, J lost 5 bases, and 11 bases lay in between. The CDR3 has 13 residues. The CDR3 protein is CAWSGNPAETQYF. CDR3 in DNA: TGTGCCTGGAGTGGGAACCCGGCGGAGACCCAGTACTTC. Based on the CDR3 plus reference TRBV30 and TRBJ2-5, the full variable domain is SQTIHQWPATLVQPVGSPLSLECTVEGTSNPNLYWYRQAAGRGLQLLFYSVGIGQISSEVPQNLSASRPQDRQFILSSKKLLLSDSGFYLCAWSGNPAETQYFGPGTRLLVL.

This clone was seen a handful of times. This chain connects TRBV2 to TRBJ1-1, with 8 bases that match TRBD1. Looked up from germline, CDR1 is SNHLY and CDR2 is FYNNEI. The CDR3 is 15 amino acids. Trimming cost V 4 bases and J 3 bases; bases outside gene matches: 7. The CDR3 DNA sequence: TGTGCCAGCAGTGTGGGACAGGTCTTTTACACTGAAGCTTTCTTT. Its protein product is CASSVGQVFYTEAFF.

The gene calls are TRBV7-9 and TRBJ2-7, with 8 bases fitting TRBD1. Trimming took 5 bases from V and 7 from J; bases not matched to a gene: 13. Germline CDR1 reads SEHNR; CDR2 reads FQNEAQ (reference sequence). The length of the CDR3 is 15 residues. This chain's CDR3 is CASSHRQGLAGEQYF. The CDR3 nucleotides are TGTGCCAGCAGCCACCGACAGGGGTTGGCGGGAGAGCAGTACTTC.

The chain carries TRBV9 and TRBJ2-1, with D perhaps matching TRBD2 (5 bases). The germline V gene encodes CDR1 SGDLS and CDR2 YYNGEE. Trimming pared 5 bases from V and 7 bases from J, leaving 13 bases between. This CDR3 comprises 13 residues. The CDR3 sequence is CASSPRGGNEQFF. CDR3 coding DNA: TGTGCCAGCAGTCCCCGAGGCGGGAATGAGCAGTTCTTC. Together with reference TRBV9 and TRBJ2-1, the CDR3 gives the full variable domain: DSGVTQTPKHLITATGQRVTLRCSPRSGDLSVYWYQQSLDQGLQFLIQYYNGEERAKGNILERFSAQQFPDLHSELNLSSLELGDSALYFCASSPRGGNEQFFGPGTRLTVL.

The chain uses TRBV18 and TRBJ2-7; 7 bases are a match to TRBD1. The CDR3 consists of 15 residues. Trimming at V came to 6 bases and at J to 0 bases, leaving 8 bases not matched to a gene. CDR1 is KGHSH, CDR2 LQKENI, per germline. CDR3 region: CASSPTGALSYEQYF. The CDR3, as DNA: TGTGCCAGCTCCCCCACAGGGGCCCTCTCCTACGAGCAGTACTTC.

The chain couples TRBV28 to TRBJ2-1; D is uncertain. Germline V gene lookup returns CDR1 MDHEN and CDR2 SYDVKM. The CDR3 consists of 11 residues. V was pared by 3 bases and J by 3 bases, with 0 bases between. The CDR3 loop is CASSFYNEQFF. The CDR3 coding sequence is TGTGCCAGCAGTTTCTACAATGAGCAGTTCTTC.

Points on this clone: Other DNA sequences of this sample code for an identical CDR3. The J gene is TRBJ2-7, the V gene TRBV7-2; TRBD1 might be the D (6 bases). Germline CDR1 is SGHTA and CDR2 is FQGNSA. V lost 0 bases and J 2 bases, leaving 8 bases between the germline ends. This CDR3 is built from 14 residues. The CDR3 region is CASSLAGGPYEQYF. The DNA for the CDR3 is TGTGCCAGCAGCTTAGCAGGGGGTCCCTACGAGCAGTACTTC.

The chain combines TRBV4-2 with TRBJ2-3; 7 bases align to TRBD2. Losses at the gene ends were 0 bases for V and 1 base for J; bases not matched to a gene: 10. Per germline, CDR1 LGHNA and CDR2 YNFKEQ. The CDR3 covers 18 residues. CDR3 nucleotides: TGTGCCAGCAGCCAAGAACCCATGGAGCGGGGCCGCACAGATACGCAGTATTTT. Amino acid sequence: CASSQEPMERGRTDTQYF.

The chain couples TRBV6-1 to TRBJ1-1; tentatively, D is TRBD1 (6 bases). This CDR3 spans 13 amino acids. CDR1 MNHNS and CDR2 SASEGT come from the germline V gene. V was cut by 7 bases and J by 1 base, with 10 bases left in between. CDR3 in DNA: TGTGCCAGCAATCGGGACAAGAACACTGAAGCTTTCTTT. Its translation is CASNRDKNTEAFF.

Written as DNA, the CDR3 is TGTGCCAGCAGCTTAGTCGGTACAGGAGGAACCTATGGCTACACCTTC. The encoded protein is CASSLVGTGGTYGYTF. The chain employs TRBV7-2 and TRBJ1-2; a possible D gene is TRBD1 (5 bases). V dropped 1 base and J dropped 4 bases, with 16 bases sitting between them. There are 16 residues in the CDR3. Germline CDR1 is SGHTA and CDR2 is FQGNSA. The full variable domain, rest sourced from reference TRBV7-2 and TRBJ1-2, is GAGVSQSPSNKVTEKGKDVELRCDPISGHTALYWYRQSLGQGLEFLIYFQGNSAPDKSGLPSDRFSAERTGGSVSTLTIQRTQQEDSAVYLCASSLVGTGGTYGYTFGSGTRLTVV.

The chain couples TRBV7-2 to TRBJ2-2, with D maybe TRBD2 (5 bases). The germline gives CDR1 SGHTA, CDR2 FQGNSA. The ends were cut back, 2 bases at V and 7 bases at J, with 11 bases in the middle. This CDR3 has 14 residues. DNA of the CDR3: TGTGCCAGCAGCTTAACTAGAACCAACGGGGAGCTGTTTTTT. This translates into CASSLTRTNGELFF.

In its sample, this clone was seen once. The chain carries TRBV27 and TRBJ1-2, with a possible D match to TRBD1 (6 bases). Germline CDR1 is MNHEY and CDR2 is SMNVEV (reference sequence). The CDR3 loop spans 14 amino acids. V was clipped by 3 bases and J by 6 bases, with 14 bases between them. CDR3 DNA: TGTGCCAGCAGTTTCCCGGGGGCGCTAAATGGCTACACCTTC. The encoded protein is CASSFPGALNGYTF.

The chain couples TRBV25-1 to TRBJ2-2, with D tentatively TRBD1 (6 bases). From germline, CDR1 is MGHDK and CDR2 SYGVNS. The CDR3 runs 16 residues. V lost 3 bases and J 1 base, leaving 12 bases between the germline ends. CDR3 nucleotides: TGTGCCAGCAGTGATTCATCGACAGGGAACACCGGGGAGCTGTTTTTT. Its protein is CASSDSSTGNTGELFF. Drawing the rest from reference TRBV25-1 and TRBJ2-2, the complete variable domain is EADIYQTPRYLVIGTGKKITLECSQTMGHDKMYWYQQDPGMELHLIHYSYGVNSTEKGDLSSESTVSRIRTEHFPLTLESARPSHTSQYLCASSDSSTGNTGELFFGEGSRLTVL.

This chain links TRBV19 with TRBJ1-6, with unresolved D. The CDR3 loop spans 21 amino acids. The V gene lost 4 bases and the J gene lost 0 bases, with 25 bases spanning the gap. Per germline, CDR1 LNHDA and CDR2 SQIVND (reference sequence). The CDR3 DNA follows: TGTGCCAGTAGTAACCCCACGGTTGGGCGCACGGGGAGCTCCTATAATTCACCCCTCCACTTT. As protein: CASSNPTVGRTGSSYNSPLHF.

The V gene is TRBV9, the J gene TRBJ1-2; 10 bases match TRBD1. V trimming: 4 bases; J trimming: 6 bases; junction bases outside the gene matches: 3. The CDR3 loop spans 13 amino acids. Germline V gene lookup returns CDR1 SGDLS and CDR2 YYNGEE. The CDR3 loop is CASSKTGGDGYTF. The CDR3 nucleotides read TGTGCCAGCAGCAAGACAGGGGGCGATGGCTACACCTTC.

The chain joins TRBV10-3 to TRBJ1-2; unclear D gene. The CDR3 is made up of 14 amino acids. Germline-derived CDR1 and CDR2 are ENHRY and SYGVKD. With 1 base removed from V and 2 bases from J, the gap between germline ends came to 8 bases. This chain's CDR3 is CAISEWLSNYGYTF. CDR3 DNA sequence: TGTGCCATCAGTGAGTGGCTATCCAACTATGGCTACACCTTC.

This clone was seen more than once but under ten times. V is TRBV7-9 and J is TRBJ1-6; 7 bases are a match to TRBD1. Germline values: CDR1 SEHNR, CDR2 FQNEAQ (reference sequence). The CDR3 length is 14 residues. The V segment lost 5 bases and the J segment 9 bases; nucleotides outside the gene matches: 7. CDR3 DNA sequence: TGTGCCAGCAGCATGACAGGGAGTCGTTCACCCCTCCACTTT. Translation: CASSMTGSRSPLHF.

The gene calls are TRBV10-3 and TRBJ1-3; D unresolved. The V and J ends lost 0 bases and 0 bases respectively, with 9 bases between them. The CDR3 runs 16 residues. CDR1 is ENHRY and CDR2 is SYGVKD in the germline V gene. In nucleotides, the CDR3 is TGTGCCATCAGTGAGTCCCTGGTATACTCTGGAAACACCATATATTTT. This gives the protein CAISESLVYSGNTIYF.

This clone was seen just once. This chain connects TRBV11-2 to TRBJ2-2, with D unclear. The CDR3 runs to 15 residues. Germline CDR1 reads SGHAT; CDR2 reads FQNNGV. With 2 bases removed from V and 7 bases from J, the gap between germline ends came to 14 bases. In nucleotides, the CDR3 is TGTGCCAGCAGCTTATCGGCCACTTCCATCGGGGAGCTGTTTTTT. It encodes CASSLSATSIGELFF.

The rearrangement joins TRBV27 to TRBJ1-6; no firm D call. The germline V gene has CDR1 MNHEY and CDR2 SMNVEV (reference sequence). This CDR3 comprises 16 residues. V was pared by 0 bases and J by 10 bases, with 16 bases between. CDR3 sequence reads: CASSLSAVPYESPLHF. The CDR3 nucleotides read TGTGCCAGCAGTTTATCAGCGGTCCCCTATGAATCACCCCTCCACTTT.

A word on this clone: Other nucleotide sequences from this sample produce the same CDR3. The genes are TRBV5-1 and TRBJ2-7; 12 bases are shared with TRBD2. V gave up 2 bases and J gave up 4 bases; unmatched junction bases: 4. The length of the CDR3 is 15 residues. The germline V gene has CDR1 SGHRS and CDR2 YFSETQ. The DNA for the CDR3 is TGCGCCAGCAGCTTAGGAGGGACTAGCGGGTACGAGCAGTACTTC. Translating gives CASSLGGTSGYEQYF.

The chain combines TRBV6-6 with TRBJ2-5; perhaps TRBD2 as D (6 bases). V was trimmed by 5 bases and J by 3 bases, leaving 16 bases between them. The CDR3 runs to 15 residues. CDR1 is MNHNY and CDR2 is SVGAGI in the germline V gene (reference sequence). This CDR3 reads CASSLGGKVKETQYF. The CDR3 bases are TGTGCCAGCAGTCTTGGGGGGAAAGTAAAAGAGACCCAGTACTTC.

V and J are TRBV28 and TRBJ2-4; either TRBD1 or TRBD2 may supply D (5 bases each). Germline CDR1 reads MDHEN; CDR2 reads SYDVKM. Trimming cost V 5 bases and J 6 bases, with 11 bases left between them. The CDR3 length is 13 residues. The CDR3 nucleotides are TGTGCCAGCAGTCTTGGGGGAAGAAACATTCAGTACTTC. Residues: CASSLGGRNIQYF.

The chain joins TRBV25-1 to TRBJ1-1; maybe TRBD1 (5 bases). The CDR3 loop spans 16 amino acids. V dropped 0 bases and J dropped 0 bases, with 11 bases sitting between them. Germline CDR1 and CDR2: MGHDK and SYGVNS. The CDR3 spells CASSEYRQGMNTEAFF. DNA for the CDR3: TGTGCCAGCAGTGAATATAGGCAGGGCATGAACACTGAAGCTTTCTTT.